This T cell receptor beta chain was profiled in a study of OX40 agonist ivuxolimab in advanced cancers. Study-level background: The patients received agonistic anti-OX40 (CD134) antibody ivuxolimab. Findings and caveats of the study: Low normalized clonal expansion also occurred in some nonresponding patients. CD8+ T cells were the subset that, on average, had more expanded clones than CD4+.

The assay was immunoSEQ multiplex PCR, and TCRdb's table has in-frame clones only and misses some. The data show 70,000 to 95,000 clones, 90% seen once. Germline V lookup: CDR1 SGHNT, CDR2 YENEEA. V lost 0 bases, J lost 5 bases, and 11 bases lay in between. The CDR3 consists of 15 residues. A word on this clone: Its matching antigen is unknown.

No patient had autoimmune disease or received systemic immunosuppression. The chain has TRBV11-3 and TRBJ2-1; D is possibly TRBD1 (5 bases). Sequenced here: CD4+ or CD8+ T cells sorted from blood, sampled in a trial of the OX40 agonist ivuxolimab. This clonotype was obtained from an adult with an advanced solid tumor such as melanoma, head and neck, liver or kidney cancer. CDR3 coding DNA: TGTGCCAGCAGCTTAGAGTCCCAAGGGGACAATGAGCAGTTCTTC. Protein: CASSLESQGDNEQFF.